The entry below describes one T cell receptor (beta chain). The target of this receptor is not known. The record has no base qualities; no much larger clone is one base away. Each donor gave one peripheral blood draw, averaging around 120 mL, which was collected into heparinised tubes. Naive, central memory, regulatory and stem cell-like memory CD4+ T cells were sorted on a BD FACSAria II using a panel including CD45RO, CCR7, CD25, CD127, CD95 and CD27. All sorted populations exceeded 95% purity. PBMCs were separated immediately by Lymphoprep density gradient centrifugation and were stained directly, without being cultured. So that batch effects would be minimized, each experiment stained and sorted samples in pairs, pairing one healthy donor with one patient. This record comes from a study of beta chain features in type 1 diabetes (dated by TCRdb to the late 2010s). Describing the broader study: Mean age, gender distribution, total cell number and subset yield were not different between patients and healthy donors. In the study, recently diagnosed type 1 diabetes patients and matched healthy donors were compared on the TCRB repertoires of their sorted circulating CD4+ T cell subsets. A total of 90 million to 140 million sorted cells were examined across all samples, and RNA yield correlated strongly with the number of cells per subset. Whereas all 30 or so donors provided naive and central memory subsets, regulatory and stem cell-like memory subsets were isolated from just 8 patients and roughly eight healthy donors.

The germline V gene gives CDR1 as SGDLS and CDR2 as YYNGEE. V is reduced by 5 bases and J by 6 bases, leaving a spacing of 18 bases between them. The CDR3 has 15 amino acids, counting the end cysteine and phenylalanine. Just CDR3 DNA is preserved here, 45 bases in frame from base 1. The High Capacity cDNA Reverse Transcription Kit was used to reverse transcribe all of the isolated RNA, meaning that expressed TCRB transcripts were what got sequenced. Deep immunoSEQ sequencing was performed on naive, central memory and regulatory T cell samples, with an average of roughly 3.5 million total reads per sample. Sorted cells were lysed in RLT buffer and RNA was extracted with DNase-treated RNeasy Micro or Mini kits, depending on cell number. Each cell subset was processed on its own to prevent cross-contamination, while patient and healthy donor samples were processed together. The immunoSEQ multiplex PCR was used to amplify TCRB sequences from cDNA, yielding 87-bp fragments that span the CDR3 region. Amplicons were sequenced on the Illumina HiSeq platform. Regarding the original processing steps: Synthetic template baselines were used to correct PCR bias computationally, reads within Hamming distance 2 were collapsed together, and singletons that could not be merged were discarded. Reads were aligned against IMGT so that V, D and J genes, CDR3 length and insertions or deletions at six rearrangement sites could be assigned. Within each subset, clonotype counts were normalized to sorted cell number, and only after that were true diversity and Gini coefficients computed with the tcR R package. The overlap coefficient, calculated on TCRB nucleotide sequences, was used to measure repertoire sharing. TCRdb's version of the immuneACCESS table is confined to in-frame rearrangements and falls short of the full clone set. An unresolved V gene accounts for under half of the shortfall where checked; the remainder is of unknown origin. The DNA gave D and trimming, while V, J and clone size come from that table. The sample contains 45,000 to 65,000 clones, around half of them found a single time. 2% to 3% of the sample belongs to the ten largest clones.

Overall results and qualifications from the work: Shorter templates might have been favored by PCR, but patient and control samples were amplified and corrected together, so both groups would have been affected equally by any skew. Because cDNA rather than genomic DNA was sequenced, highly expressing activated cells could have been over-represented, although no difference in activation and CD3 levels was found between groups. Fewer insertions and more nucleotide deletions at VDJ recombination sites were observed in patients with type 1 diabetes, implying thymic rearrangement abnormalities. Because small numbers of individuals were included in the HLA sub-analyses, any influence of HLA type on TCRB rearrangement was left unresolved. Naive, central memory and regulatory TCRB repertoires appeared to be more similar among patients than among healthy donors. A moderate but significant shortening of TCRB CDR3 length was observed in type 1 diabetes patients in all four CD4+ subsets.

The receptor's source is a woman aged 35 to 49 with type 1 diabetes. The sequencing input was Tregs from blood. The cell subset or site label of this sample denotes: regulatory CD4+ T cells. The chain is assembled from TRBV9 and TRBJ2-1; D gene: possibly TRBD1, on 6 matching bases. CDR3 loop: CASSPRGSLGNEQFF. The DNA sequence follows: TGTGCCAGCAGTCCTAGGGGGTCCCTGGGCAATGAGCAGTTCTTC. Outside the CDR3, residues come from the reference TRBV9 and TRBJ2-1 proteins, so the full variable domain is: DSGVTQTPKHLITATGQRVTLRCSPRSGDLSVYWYQQSLDQGLQFLIQYYNGEERAKGNILERFSAQQFPDLHSELNLSSLELGDSALYFCASSPRGSLGNEQFFGPGTRLTVL.